This passage covers 8 T cell receptor beta chains from one sample sequenced in a study of shared clonotypes between healthy human individuals. Method: immunoSEQ multiplex PCR; TCRdb's copy keeps in-frame clones and lacks some. The table includes 1,500,000 or so clones, 98% detected once. The sequenced material came from naive CD4+ T cells sorted from blood. Subset: CD45RA+ positively selected. These TCRs come from a man under 40 in good health.

The gene calls are TRBV11-2 and TRBJ2-2; no clear D. V lost 1 base to trimming and J lost 7 bases, with 7 bases between them. Per germline, CDR1 SGHAT and CDR2 FQNNGV. There are 13 residues in the CDR3. CDR3: CASSLGLSGELFF. The CDR3, as DNA: TGTGCCAGCAGCTTAGGTTTGAGCGGGGAGCTGTTTTTT.

As for this clone: The sample has other DNA sequences that encode this CDR3 too. The chain links TRBV5-1 to TRBJ2-7; D unclear. Germline V gene sequence: CDR1 SGHRS, CDR2 YFSETQ. Trimming shortened V by 1 base and J by 1 base, and 6 bases separated the two germline ends. The length of the CDR3 is 13 residues. The chain's CDR3 is CASSLLASYEQYF. The CDR3 DNA follows: TGCGCCAGCAGCTTGTTAGCTTCCTACGAGCAGTACTTC.

V is TRBV5-4 and J is TRBJ2-7; D possibly corresponds to TRBD2 (7 bases). The CDR3 runs 17 residues. Germline CDR1 is SGHNT and CDR2 is YYREEE (reference sequence). V lost 2 bases and J 3 bases, leaving 21 bases between the germline ends. Here the CDR3 reads CASSFRLMGGALYEQYF. The CDR3, as DNA: TGTGCCAGCAGCTTTCGGTTAATGGGGGGGGCCCTCTACGAGCAGTACTTC. The complete variable domain, with remaining parts taken from reference TRBV5-4 and TRBJ2-7, reads ETGVTQSPTHLIKTRGQQVTLRCSSQSGHNTVSWYQQALGQGPQFIFQYYREEENGRGNFPPRFSGLQFPNYSSELNVNALELDDSALYLCASSFRLMGGALYEQYFGPGTRLTVT.

The V gene is TRBV7-6, the J gene TRBJ2-5, with no clear D. The CDR3 is 12 residues long. V was clipped by 3 bases and J by 5 bases, with 7 bases between them. Germline V gives CDR1 SGHVS, CDR2 FNYEAQ. The CDR3 DNA reads as TGTGCCAGCAGCTTTAATTATGAGACCCAGTACTTC. Its translation is CASSFNYETQYF. Full variable domain (rest looked up from reference TRBV7-6 and TRBJ2-5): GAGVSQSPRYKVTKRGQDVALRCDPISGHVSLYWYRQALGQGPEFLTYFNYEAQQDKSGLPNDRFSAERPEGSISTLTIQRTEQRDSAMYRCASSFNYETQYFGPGTRLLVL.

A single count supports this clone. The gene calls are TRBV27 and TRBJ2-7, with 12 bases aligning to TRBD2. The germline V gene has CDR1 MNHEY and CDR2 SMNVEV (reference sequence). With 6 bases clipped from V and 4 bases from J, the junction kept 7 bases outside the gene matches. The CDR3 has 15 amino acids. CDR3 coding DNA: TGTGCCAGCAGCGCTAGCGGGAGGGCCCGGTACGAGCAGTACTTC. This encodes CASSASGRARYEQYF.

A single count supports this clone. The V gene is TRBV6-4, the J gene TRBJ2-3; 8 bases agree with TRBD2. V trimming: 5 bases; J trimming: 2 bases; junction bases outside the gene matches: 6. This CDR3 has 15 amino acids. CDR1 and CDR2 from the germline V gene are MRHNA and SNTAGT. CDR3 sequence: CASSKSGGYTDTQYF. As DNA, the CDR3 is TGTGCCAGCAGTAAGAGCGGGGGATACACAGATACGCAGTATTTT.

Comment on this clone: Other DNA sequences of this sample code for an identical CDR3. The chain is built from TRBV5-1 and TRBJ1-1, with TRBD1 as a possible D gene (5 bases). CDR1 and CDR2 (germline): SGHRS, YFSETQ. Trimming cost V 0 bases and J 3 bases, with 6 bases left between them. This CDR3 has 13 residues. In DNA, the CDR3 is TGCGCCAGCAGCTTGGGAGGGGACACTGAAGCTTTCTTT. This translates into CASSLGGDTEAFF.

The chain recombines TRBV6-6 with TRBJ2-2; 11 nucleotides match TRBD2. After removal of 8 bases from V and 5 bases from J, the junction contained 1 base not matched to a gene. Germline CDR1 and CDR2: MNHNY and SVGAGI (reference sequence). The CDR3 covers 13 residues. This CDR3 reads CASGTSGTGELFF. In nucleotides, the CDR3 is TGTGCCAGCGGGACTAGCGGAACCGGGGAGCTGTTTTTT.